These T cell receptor beta chains were read from a single sample in a study of CD8 T cells in Susac syndrome. TCRdb recomputed calls from the immunoSEQ multiplex PCR reads with MiXCR, one row per CDR3 protein. Here the sample spans approximately 280,000 distinct CDR3 sequences, about 88% being singletons. Source material: CD8+ T cells from PBMCs. The source is a human donor with multiple sclerosis. CDR3s include the opening cysteine and the closing phenylalanine or tryptophan. A D gene is named only where the DNA matches it firmly. Clone size is given for some rows only: seen once, a few or many times, or a class if the clone is expanded.

TRBJ2-3	NA	NA	TRBV2	CASPLQNTQYF	TGTGCCAGCCCACTTCAGAATACGCAGTATTTT
TRBJ2-2	NA	NA	TRBV30	CAWSGSSGHTGELFF	TGTGCCTGGAGTGGCTCGAGCGGACACACCGGGGAGCTGTTTTTT
TRBJ2-7	TRBD2	few	TRBV4-1	CASSPGLAGGWEQYF	TGCGCCAGCAGCCCGGGACTAGCGGGAGGATGGGAGCAGTACTTC
TRBJ2-3	NA	NA	TRBV27	CASSFFGQKTDTQYF	TGTGCCAGCAGTTTTTTCGGACAGAAAACAGATACGCAGTATTTT
TRBJ2-1	NA	few	TRBV29-1	CSVDGPPSDEQFF	TGCAGCGTTGACGGTCCCCCTAGCGATGAGCAGTTCTTC
TRBJ1-5	TRBD1	NA	TRBV9	CASSSTGGSNQPQHF	TGTGCCAGCAGCTCGACAGGGGGTAGCAATCAGCCCCAGCATTTT
TRBJ2-5	TRBD2	NA	TRBV7-9	CASSFFAGGPRETQYF	TGTGCCAGCAGCTTCTTCGCGGGAGGGCCGAGGGAGACCCAGTACTTC
TRBJ1-4	NA	NA	TRBV27	CASSPGTNEKLFF	TGTGCCAGCAGTCCAGGTACTAATGAAAAACTGTTTTTT
TRBJ2-3	TRBD1	NA	TRBV12-3/TRBV12-4	CASSIIARGPRTDTQYF	TGTGCCAGCAGCATAATCGCCAGGGGGCCTCGCACAGATACGCAGTATTTT
TRBJ1-1	NA	once	TRBV10-3	CAISVGGAHTGTTEAFF	TGTGCCATCAGTGTAGGAGGGGCCCATACAGGGACCACTGAAGCTTTCTTT
TRBJ1-2	NA	NA	TRBV19	CASSDPLTGTADYGYTF	TGTGCCAGTAGCGACCCCTTAACCGGGACGGCGGACTATGGCTACACCTTC
TRBJ1-1	NA	NA	TRBV7-9	CASIHRTTVNTEAFF	TGTGCCAGCATCCACCGAACCACAGTGAACACTGAAGCTTTCTTT
TRBJ1-1	TRBD1	NA	TRBV19	CASSSPRRTGRNTEAFF	TGTGCCAGTAGTAGCCCGCGGCGGACAGGGAGGAACACTGAAGCTTTCTTT
TRBJ2-2	NA	NA	TRBV27	CASSYRQVGGELFF	TGTGCCAGCAGTTACAGACAGGTTGGTGGGGAGCTGTTTTTT
TRBJ2-3	TRBD1	NA	TRBV12-3/TRBV12-4	CASRIKAGTGYTDTQYF	TGTGCCAGCAGGATTAAAGCCGGGACAGGATACACAGATACGCAGTATTTT
TRBJ2-7	NA	NA	TRBV27	CASSSRGGEQYF	TGTGCCAGCAGTTCACGGGGTGGAGAGCAGTACTTC
TRBJ2-1	NA	NA	TRBV19	CASSKAGTYNEQFF	TGTGCCAGTAGTAAGGCGGGGACCTACAATGAGCAGTTCTTC
TRBJ2-7	NA	NA	TRBV2	CASIAGLNEQYF	TGTGCCAGCATCGCGGGGCTCAACGAGCAGTACTTC
TRBJ1-2	NA	once	TRBV6-6	CASSYSIQGGYYGYTF	TGTGCCAGCAGTTACTCGATCCAGGGCGGGTACTATGGCTACACCTTC
TRBJ2-1	NA	NA	TRBV19	CASSITGGYNEQFF	TGTGCCAGTAGTATCACCGGGGGCTACAATGAGCAGTTCTTC
TRBJ2-3	NA	few	TRBV5-8	CASSSAGEADTQYF	TGTGCCAGCAGCTCGGCAGGGGAGGCAGATACGCAGTATTTT
TRBJ1-1	NA	NA	TRBV9	CASSVEGAEAFF	TGTGCCAGCAGCGTAGAAGGGGCTGAAGCTTTCTTT
TRBJ2-7	NA	NA	TRBV7-9	CASSLEVAGSYEQYF	TGTGCCAGCAGCTTAGAGGTAGCCGGTTCCTACGAGCAGTACTTC
TRBJ2-3	TRBD2	NA	TRBV29-1	CSVERLADTDTQYF	TGCAGCGTTGAAAGACTAGCGGACACAGATACGCAGTATTTT
TRBJ2-5	NA	NA	TRBV25-1	CASPRGGQETQYF	TGTGCCAGTCCGAGGGGGGGGCAAGAGACCCAGTACTTC
TRBJ2-6	NA	NA	TRBV5-1	CASLNRDYYSGANVLTF	TGCGCCAGTCTAAACCGTGACTACTACTCTGGGGCCAACGTCCTGACTTTC
TRBJ2-2	NA	NA	TRBV6-1	CASSLRVGNTGELFF	TGTGCCAGCAGTCTAAGGGTTGGGAACACCGGGGAGCTGTTTTTT
TRBJ2-7	TRBD1	NA	TRBV29-1	CSGRKLGQGAYEQYF	TGCAGCGGACGGAAATTGGGACAGGGGGCCTACGAGCAGTACTTC
TRBJ2-5	NA	NA	TRBV19	CASSIRAESAVRETQYF	TGTGCCAGTAGTATTAGGGCCGAATCGGCGGTCCGGGAGACCCAGTACTTC
TRBJ2-1	NA	NA	TRBV30	CAWSVGLNEQFF	TGTGCCTGGAGTGTCGGACTCAATGAGCAGTTCTTC
TRBJ1-5	NA	once	TRBV4-1	CASSQYGGPNQPQHF	TGCGCCAGCAGCCAGTACGGTGGGCCCAATCAGCCCCAGCATTTT
TRBJ2-1	TRBD2	NA	TRBV4-1	CASSQVGASGSSNEQFF	TGCGCCAGCAGCCAAGTCGGGGCTAGCGGGAGTAGCAATGAGCAGTTCTTC
TRBJ2-3	TRBD1	NA	TRBV28	CASSHRQGPTDTQYF	TGTGCCAGCAGTCACAGACAGGGGCCCACAGATACGCAGTATTTT
TRBJ2-7	NA	few	TRBV28	CASSQGYKWEQYF	TGTGCCAGCAGTCAGGGGTACAAGTGGGAACAGTACTTC